These 2 T cell receptor beta chains share one sample of origin, sequenced in a study of blood T cell repertoires in COVID-19. This table comes from immunoSEQ multiplex PCR, and its TCRdb copy is limited to in-frame clones, with some not included. This table has 60,000 to 70,000 clones, 65% to 85% appearing once. Sequenced: peripheral blood. The receptors were gathered from a woman aged 60-75 years with acute or convalescent COVID-19.

The rearrangement uses TRBV29-1 and TRBJ2-3; 7 bases align to TRBD1. V gave up 7 bases and J gave up 0 bases; unmatched junction bases: 10. Per germline, CDR1 SQVTM and CDR2 ANQGSEA. The CDR3 length is 15 residues. The CDR3 nucleotides read TGCAGCGGATCGAAGGGGACAGCGAGCACAGATACGCAGTATTTT. Amino acid sequence: CSGSKGTASTDTQYF.

Concerning this clone itself: The sample contains more than one DNA sequence encoding this CDR3. J is TRBJ2-5 and V is TRBV29-1, with 9 bases that match TRBD2. Germline values: CDR1 SQVTM, CDR2 ANQGSEA. With V trimmed by 1 base and J by 9 bases, 18 bases remained unmatched. This CDR3 has 17 residues. CDR3 amino acids: CSVEVGGSGGLSSPQYF. The CDR3 bases are TGCAGCGTTGAAGTGGGGGGTAGCGGGGGTCTCTCCTCGCCCCAGTACTTC.